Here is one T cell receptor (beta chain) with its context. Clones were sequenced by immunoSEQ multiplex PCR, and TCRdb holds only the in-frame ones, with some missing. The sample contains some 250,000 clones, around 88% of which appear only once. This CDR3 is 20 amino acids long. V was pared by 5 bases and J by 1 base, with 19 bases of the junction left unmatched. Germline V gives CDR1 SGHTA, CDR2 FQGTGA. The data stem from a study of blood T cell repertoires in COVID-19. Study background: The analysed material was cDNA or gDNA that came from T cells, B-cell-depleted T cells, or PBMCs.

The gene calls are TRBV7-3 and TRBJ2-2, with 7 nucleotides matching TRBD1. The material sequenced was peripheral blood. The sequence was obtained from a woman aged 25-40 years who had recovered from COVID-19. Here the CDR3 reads CASSEYRGATLVENTGELFF. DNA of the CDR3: TGTGCCAGCAGCGAATACAGGGGAGCTACCCTGGTGGAGAACACCGGGGAGCTGTTTTTT.